This is a list of T cell receptor beta chains from one sample in a study of shared T cell receptors in the human thymus. Sequencing used immunoSEQ multiplex PCR; TCRdb keeps in-frame clones, though not all of them. The table shows over 650,000 clones, with roughly 86% occurring only once. The data also belong to a second study, concerning human thymus T cells.

Sequences were obtained from thymocytes. The source of these receptors is a boy less than two years old with a congenital heart defect. Each CDR3 is given with its conserved first and last residue. The D gene is left open where the match is weak. For some rows the clone size is stated as once, few or many, or as a class when expanded; others skip it.

TRBJ1-1,TRBV27,once,NA,CASSLSIGAADEAFF,TGTGCCAGCAGTTTATCGATTGGGGCGGCTGATGAAGCTTTCTTT
TRBJ1-1,TRBV2,NA,NA,CASREGPGEAFF,TGTGCCAGCAGGGAGGGTCCAGGAGAAGCTTTCTTT
TRBJ2-5,TRBV4-1,NA,TRBD2,CASSSGPGGQETQYF,TGCGCCAGCAGTTCCGGACCCGGGGGGCAAGAGACCCAGTACTTC
TRBJ2-7,TRBV28,NA,NA,CASSLPYRLTYEQYF,TGTGCCAGCAGTTTACCCTACAGGTTAACCTACGAGCAGTACTTC
TRBJ1-1,TRBV7-2,NA,NA,CASSPQGNTEAFF,TGTGCCAGCAGCCCTCAGGGGAACACTGAAGCTTTCTTT
TRBJ1-6,TRBV6-1,NA,NA,CASSGRELNSPLHF,TGTGCCAGCAGTGGCAGGGAATTGAATTCACCCCTCCACTTT
TRBJ1-1,TRBV4-2,NA,TRBD1,CASSQEGRQGANTEAFF,TGTGCCAGCAGCCAAGAGGGTCGACAGGGCGCGAACACTGAAGCTTTCTTT
TRBJ2-1,TRBV5-6,NA,TRBD2,CASSFLIGGSSEQFF,TGTGCCAGCAGCTTTTTAATTGGCGGGAGTTCTGAGCAGTTCTTC
TRBJ1-5,TRBV27,once,NA,CASSLGPAGNQPQHF,TGTGCCAGCAGTTTGGGCCCCGCAGGCAATCAGCCCCAGCATTTT
TRBJ1-5,TRBV5-1,NA,NA,CASSPGGRNQPQHF,TGCGCCAGCAGCCCAGGAGGGCGCAATCAGCCCCAGCATTTT
TRBJ1-2,TRBV18,NA,TRBD1,CASSPLRGRDGYTF,TGTGCCAGCTCACCACTTAGGGGGCGGGATGGCTACACCTTC
TRBJ1-5,TRBV6-6,once,NA,CASRHQTYSNQPQHF,TGTGCCAGCAGGCACCAGACTTATAGCAATCAGCCCCAGCATTTT
TRBJ2-5,TRBV5-4,NA,NA,CASSLRQTGRRRETQYF,TGTGCCAGCAGCTTGCGCCAGACAGGACGAAGAAGAGAGACCCAGTACTTC
TRBJ2-5,TRBV5-5,NA,TRBD2,CASSPRWRAGVRETQYF,TGTGCCAGCAGCCCTAGGTGGAGAGCGGGAGTGAGAGAGACCCAGTACTTC
TRBJ2-1,TRBV11-2,once,TRBD2,CASSLLAGGPYNEQFF,TGTGCCAGCAGCTTACTCGCGGGAGGGCCATACAATGAGCAGTTCTTC
TRBJ2-3,TRBV5-6,NA,TRBD2,CASSFLSGGVRTDTQYF,TGTGCCAGCAGCTTCCTTAGCGGGGGGGTTCGCACAGATACGCAGTATTTT
TRBJ2-1,TRBV7-8,NA,TRBD2,CASSPSSGGILDEQFF,TGTGCCAGCAGCCCCTCAAGCGGGGGGATTTTGGATGAGCAGTTCTTC
TRBJ1-2,TRBV7-9,NA,TRBD1,CASSLLKGRGADGYTF,TGTGCCAGCAGCTTATTAAAGGGCAGGGGGGCGGATGGCTACACCTTC
TRBJ1-2,TRBV28,few,TRBD1,CASSKTPGTGRLDGYTF,TGTGCCAGCAGCAAAACCCCCGGGACAGGGAGGTTGGACGGCTACACCTTC
TRBJ1-5,TRBV28,few,TRBD1,CASTPADRGGNQPQHF,TGTGCCAGCACTCCAGCGGACAGGGGGGGCAATCAGCCCCAGCATTTT
TRBJ1-5,TRBV6-5,NA,TRBD1,CASSSTGGNQPQHF,TGTGCCAGCAGTTCCACAGGGGGTAATCAGCCCCAGCATTTT
TRBJ1-4,TRBV25-1,NA,NA,CASSEFRGAVEKLFF,TGTGCCAGCAGTGAATTTCGGGGGGCAGTCGAAAAACTGTTTTTT
TRBJ2-7,TRBV28,NA,TRBD2,CASSFLPGGSYEQYF,TGTGCCAGCAGTTTCTTACCGGGAGGGTCCTACGAGCAGTACTTC
TRBJ1-1,TRBV4-3,few,TRBD1,CASSQDPDRDEAFF,TGCGCCAGCAGCCAAGACCCAGACAGGGACGAAGCTTTCTTT
TRBJ1-1,TRBV4-3,NA,NA,CASSQWVGMTEAFF,TGCGCCAGCAGCCAATGGGTGGGCATGACTGAAGCTTTCTTT
TRBJ2-3,TRBV19,NA,TRBD2,CASSMGRGGTDTQYF,TGTGCCAGTAGTATGGGGCGGGGGGGCACAGATACGCAGTATTTT
TRBJ1-1,TRBV6-4,NA,TRBD1,CASSHGQGEAFF,TGTGCCAGCAGCCACGGACAGGGTGAAGCTTTCTTT
TRBJ1-5,TRBV2,NA,NA,CASQQGPNQPQHF,TGTGCCAGCCAACAGGGTCCAAATCAGCCCCAGCATTTT
TRBJ1-4,TRBV6-1,once,NA,CATIGFRKLFF,TGTGCCACTATCGGGTTCCGAAAACTGTTTTTT
TRBJ2-7,TRBV5-4,NA,TRBD2,CASSFPGLHSYEQYF,TGTGCCAGCAGCTTCCCGGGACTACATTCCTACGAGCAGTACTTC
TRBJ2-5,TRBV27,NA,TRBD1,CASSAQGQGEQETQYF,TGTGCCAGCAGTGCACAGGGACAGGGCGAACAAGAGACCCAGTACTTC
TRBJ2-3,TRBV4-3,once,TRBD2,CASSLWGPGTSGRLRTDTQYF,TGCGCCAGCAGCCTGTGGGGACCCGGGACTAGCGGGAGATTGAGGACAGATACGCAGTATTTT
TRBJ1-1,TRBV27,NA,TRBD1,CASSTGGGTEAFF,TGTGCCAGCAGTACAGGGGGGGGCACTGAAGCTTTCTTT
TRBJ2-3,TRBV9,NA,NA,CASSPTTGFAYFTDTQYF,TGTGCCAGCAGCCCAACGACAGGATTTGCGTACTTCACAGATACGCAGTATTTT
TRBJ1-1,TRBV13,NA,NA,CASSLGQGSEAFF,TGTGCCAGCAGCTTAGGACAGGGAAGTGAAGCTTTCTTT
TRBJ2-1,TRBV4-2,NA,TRBD2,CASSQDALAVHEQFF,TGTGCCAGCAGCCAAGATGCACTAGCGGTGCATGAGCAGTTCTTC
TRBJ1-5,TRBV28,NA,NA,CASSFFPTELPLYQPQHF,TGTGCCAGCAGTTTTTTCCCGACTGAACTTCCCCTCTATCAGCCCCAGCATTTT
TRBJ2-7,TRBV20-1,NA,NA,CSARGYYEQYF,TGCAGTGCTAGAGGTTACTACGAGCAGTACTTC
TRBJ2-1,TRBV6-5,NA,NA,CASCRDSTLDNEQFF,TGTGCCAGCTGCCGGGACTCCACCCTCGACAATGAGCAGTTCTTC
TRBJ2-1,TRBV28,NA,TRBD2,CASSSPTSAVSNEQFF,TGTGCCAGCAGTTCACCGACTAGCGCGGTTTCCAATGAGCAGTTCTTC
TRBJ2-5,TRBV19,NA,NA,CASSTPVAQYF,TGTGCCAGTAGTACCCCTGTAGCCCAGTACTTC
TRBJ2-3,TRBV6-6,NA,TRBD1,CASSWDRGPDTQYF,TGTGCCAGCAGTTGGGACAGGGGGCCAGATACGCAGTATTTT
TRBJ1-2,TRBV19,NA,NA,CASSIDGQRRHGYTF,TGTGCCAGTAGTATAGACGGACAGCGCCGTCATGGCTACACCTTC
TRBJ1-3,TRBV5-4,NA,TRBD1,CASSLVGDRSGNTIYF,TGTGCCAGCAGCTTGGTTGGGGACAGGTCTGGAAACACCATATATTTT
TRBJ1-1,TRBV6-5,NA,NA,CASSSYRAGDTEAFF,TGTGCCAGCAGTTCCTACAGGGCGGGGGACACTGAAGCTTTCTTT
TRBJ2-7,TRBV29-1,NA,NA,CSVDGRSGGGEYEQYF,TGCAGCGTTGATGGGAGGTCGGGAGGGGGCGAGTACGAGCAGTACTTC
TRBJ1-2,TRBV5-6,NA,TRBD1,CASSFMVPGQGAGGYTF,TGTGCCAGCAGCTTTATGGTACCGGGACAGGGGGCGGGAGGCTACACCTTC
TRBJ2-5,TRBV5-8,NA,TRBD2,CASSFPGRGETQYF,TGTGCCAGCAGCTTTCCGGGGCGGGGGGAGACCCAGTACTTC
TRBJ1-1,TRBV14,NA,NA,CASSLSGSTNTEAFF,TGTGCCAGCAGCCTTAGCGGGAGTACGAACACTGAAGCTTTCTTT
TRBJ2-5,TRBV9,NA,NA,CASSFRGKDQETQYF,TGTGCCAGCAGTTTCAGGGGCAAGGACCAAGAGACCCAGTACTTC